The present T cell receptor beta chain was sequenced within a study of memory CD4+ T cells and cytomegalovirus serostatus. The study's findings and limits: CD4+ memory repertoires contained about 40% of the roughly 150 reported CMV TCRbeta sequences.

The sort gate was single viable CD3+CD4+CD8-CD45RO+ cells for memory CD4+ T cells. Worth noting for this clone: Antigen specificity is unknown.

Data came from immunoSEQ multiplex PCR; TCRdb stores just in-frame clones and leaves some out. This repertoire shows under 65,000 clones, around 80% found once; its top ten account for 0.67%. Trimming removed 9 bases from V and 0 bases from J, with 15 bases in between. CDR3 length: 15 residues. In germline, CDR1 is LNHDA, CDR2 SQIVND (reference sequence). Sequenced: memory CD4+ T cells from blood. This rearrangement joins TRBV19 to TRBJ1-3, with D hard to call. This sequence originates from an adult in good health and CMV-seronegative. The CDR3 loop is CASSYAASSGNTIYF. The CDR3 nucleotides are TGTGCCAGCTCTTACGCAGCGAGCTCTGGAAACACCATATATTTT. Looking up the rest from reference TRBV19 and TRBJ1-3 gives the full variable domain: DGGITQSPKYLFRKEGQNVTLSCEQNLNHDAMYWYRQDPGQGLRLIYYSQIVNDFQKGDIAEGYSVSREKKESFPLTVTSAQKNPTAFYLCASSYAASSGNTIYFGEGSWLTVV.